This T cell receptor beta chain came from a study of CD8 T cells in ankylosing spondylitis. Turning to this clonotype: The antigen remains unidentified.

Study results and limitations: A motif in TCR beta, a set of roughly eight highly homologous variants, appeared characteristic of ankylosing spondylitis blood.

The trim removed 2 bases at V and 10 bases at J, leaving 10 bases unmatched. Germline loops: CDR1 MNHEY, CDR2 SVGAGI. The CDR3 sequence is 14 residues long. Using its own MiXCR run on the 5' RACE reads, TCRdb lists one record per CDR3 protein. The table includes some 840,000 distinct CDR3 sequences, roughly 12% detected once. Sequencing was carried out using blood, either unsorted or a sorted T cell fraction (not recorded which). This chain links TRBV6-5 with TRBJ2-5; TRBD1 matches 7 bases. The receptor was derived from a male donor with ankylosing spondylitis. The CDR3 reads CASSYVQGVSGQYF. The CDR3 DNA follows: TGTGCCAGCAGTTACGTTCAGGGGGTTAGTGGCCAGTACTTC.